The entry below gives a single T cell receptor beta chain sequence along with its context. This record comes from a study of blood T cell repertoires in COVID-19. Trimming cost V 3 bases and J 0 bases, with 11 bases left between them. CDR1 is SGHTA, CDR2 FQGNSA, per germline. The CDR3 extends over 15 amino acids. Here immunoSEQ multiplex PCR was the method, and the copy in TCRdb shows in-frame clones only, minus some. This table holds 120,000 to 150,000 clones, more than 80% found once. This chain joins TRBV7-2 and TRBJ1-2; D not certain. The sequencing input was peripheral blood. The sequence came from a human donor with acute or convalescent COVID-19. The donor label of this sample is uncertain. This chain's CDR3 is CASSFSGLANYGYTF. The CDR3 DNA reads TGTGCCAGCAGCTTTAGCGGATTAGCTAACTATGGCTACACCTTC.